This entry describes one TCR beta chain. This clonotype was detected ten times or more. Its antigen is currently not known. Within one base of it there is no much larger clone, and no base qualities were kept. From its cysteine to its phenylalanine, the CDR3 spans 14 amino acids. This entry keeps only the CDR3 DNA: 42 bases, framed from base 1. According to the germline V gene, CDR1 reads SNHLY and CDR2 reads FYNNEI. Relative to germline, V is missing 5 bases and J is missing 2 bases, with 4 bases of the junction outside any gene match. Sequenced on an Illumina HiSeq 1500. The public reads were quality trimmed at Q25 with fastp and then assembled into clones with MiXCR by TCRdb, keeping productive beta chains. Rows with one shared CDR3 protein collapse into an entry with the most common genes and DNA. This sample is represented by 680,000 or so distinct CDR3 sequences; 35% of them were singletons. The top ten constitute 2.5% to 3.5% of the sample.

This specimen belongs to a study of T cell repertoires in cytomegalovirus infection (dated by TCRdb to 2018 to 2020). General notes on the study: Because public TCR beta signatures pointed to carriage of CMV infection together with the matching HLA type, the HLA type of each donor mattered for the analysis. Broader findings and caveats from the paper: Carriers of CMV infection plus the relevant HLA type were discriminated by the cumulative frequency of public TCR beta family members in the study cohort and in an independent roughly 370-donor cohort. In the ex vivo response, HLA-C-restricted CMV-specific TCR beta clonotypes were dominant, and in two of eight donors the single most frequent clonotype came from this HLA-C-restricted group.

This clonotype was obtained from a human donor in good health (CMV status not recorded). Some clones in this sample may be carry-over from other donors' samples. Source material: PBMCs. The chain joins TRBV2 to TRBJ2-3; TRBD1 fits 7 bases in the junction. The CDR3 in this case is CASSRTGTTDTQYF. The DNA sequence is given as TGTGCCAGCAGTCGGACAGGTACCACAGATACGCAGTATTTT. Reference TRBV2 and TRBJ2-3 proteins supply the regions before and after the CDR3; the full variable domain is: EPEVTQTPSHQVTQMGQEVILRCVPISNHLYFYWYRQILGQKVEFLVSFYNNEISEKSEIFDDQFSVERPDGSNFTLKIRSTKLEDSAMYFCASSRTGTTDTQYFGPGTRLTVL.